The rows below give T cell receptor beta chains drawn from one sample of a study of blood T cell repertoires in COVID-19. Measured with immunoSEQ multiplex PCR; TCRdb has only the in-frame clones, and not every one. The data hold a few hundred thousand clones, with 90% to 95% observed a single time. The material sequenced was PBMCs or T cells enriched from blood (not recorded which). The origin of the receptors is a woman between 40 and 50 years old who had been exposed to COVID-19. Both conserved end residues are part of each CDR3. Each record gives: J gene, V gene, D gene, clone size, CDR3 length, CDR3 DNA, CDR3 protein. The D gene is left open where the match is weak. Where a row states a size, it is once, few, many or the class of an expanded clone; other rows omit it.

TRBJ1-2 | TRBV19 | TRBD1 | . | 14 | TGTGCCAGTAGCCCTCCGGACAGGATCTATGGCTACACCTTC | CASSPPDRIYGYTF
TRBJ1-1 | TRBV9 | TRBD1 | . | 16 | TGTGCCAGCAGCAACCGGGACAGGGGAGGAGGAACTGAAGCTTTCTTT | CASSNRDRGGGTEAFF
TRBJ2-1 | TRBV30 | TRBD2 | . | 16 | TGTGCCTGGAGTAACCGCGGGGGGAGAACCTACAATGAGCAGTTCTTC | CAWSNRGGRTYNEQFF
TRBJ1-1 | TRBV10-1 | . | once | 15 | TGCGCCAGCAGTTGCCCCTCGCGTTTGAACACTGAAGCTTTCTTT | CASSCPSRLNTEAFF
TRBJ1-1 | TRBV27 | . | once | 14 | TGTGCCAGCAGTGTAGACAGGATCAACACTGAAGCTTTCTTT | CASSVDRINTEAFF
TRBJ1-1 | TRBV21-1 | . | once | 12 | TGTGCCAGCAACAACGGGGGGCTTGAAGCTTTCTTT | CASNNGGLEAFF
TRBJ1-1 | TRBV6-2/TRBV6-3 | TRBD1 | once | 16 | TGTGCCAGCAGTTACTCGCGCCGGACAGGGGATACTGAAGCTTTCTTT | CASSYSRRTGDTEAFF
TRBJ2-7 | TRBV7-6 | . | . | 15 | TGTGCCAGCAGCAAAGGACAGTCTAGGGGCTACGAGCAGTACTTC | CASSKGQSRGYEQYF
TRBJ1-2 | TRBV11-1 | TRBD1 | . | 14 | TGTGCCAGCAGCCCCCGACAGGGCGACTATGGCTACACCTTC | CASSPRQGDYGYTF
TRBJ1-2 | TRBV21-1 | . | . | 16 | TGTGCCAGCAGCAAAAGGCCGGGACAGGCCCACTATGGCTACACCTTC | CASSKRPGQAHYGYTF
TRBJ2-1 | TRBV18 | . | . | 13 | TGTGCCAGCTCACCACCGTCGTTCCATGAGCAGTTCTTC | CASSPPSFHEQFF
TRBJ1-2 | TRBV7-2 | TRBD1 | . | 15 | TGTGCCAGCAGCTTGGGGACAGGGGGTGGCTATGGCTACACCTTC | CASSLGTGGGYGYTF
TRBJ1-3 | TRBV4-3 | TRBD1 | once | 17 | TGCGCCAGCAGCCAAACAGGGGTTACGAGCTCTGGAAACACCATATATTTT | CASSQTGVTSSGNTIYF
TRBJ2-5 | TRBV13 | TRBD1 | . | 17 | TGTGCCAGCAGCTTAGGCCAGGCAGGGGGCCCTCTGGGGACCCAGTACTTC | CASSLGQAGGPLGTQYF
TRBJ1-3 | TRBV9 | . | . | 16 | TGTGCCAGCAGCGTAGGCGGTACACCTCCTGGAAACACCATATATTTT | CASSVGGTPPGNTIYF
TRBJ1-2 | TRBV5-8 | TRBD1 | . | 14 | TGTGCCAGCAGGGGACAGGGGAGCAACTATGGCTACACCTTC | CASRGQGSNYGYTF
TRBJ2-7 | TRBV5-4 | TRBD1 | . | 15 | TGTGCCAGCAGCTTGACAGGGACAGCCTCCTACGAGCAGTACTTC | CASSLTGTASYEQYF
TRBJ1-1 | TRBV11-2 | . | once | 15 | TGTGCCAGCAGCCCCGACCGGGTTTTGAACACTGAAGCTTTCTTT | CASSPDRVLNTEAFF
TRBJ1-1 | TRBV6-5 | . | . | 14 | TGTGCCAGCAGTTACAGGGGTGAGAACACTGAAGCTTTCTTT | CASSYRGENTEAFF
TRBJ1-1 | TRBV6-1 | TRBD1 | . | 15 | TGTGCCAGCAGTGAAGCGGCGACAGGGTGGACTGAAGCTTTCTTT | CASSEAATGWTEAFF
TRBJ2-7 | TRBV7-9 | TRBD2 | few | 14 | TGTGCCAGCAGCTCTAGCGGGGGTTATTACGAGCAGTACTTC | CASSSSGGYYEQYF
TRBJ1-6 | TRBV6-7 | . | . | 18 | TGTGCCAGCAGTTACTCGTTTGCCAGGGTTTTAAATAATTCACCCCTCCACTTT | CASSYSFARVLNNSPLHF
TRBJ2-2 | TRBV28 | . | . | 16 | TGTGCCAGCAGCAATTTCGGGGAAGCGAACACCGGGGAGCTGTTTTTT | CASSNFGEANTGELFF
TRBJ2-3 | TRBV6-5 | TRBD1 | . | 14 | TGTGCCAGCAAGAAGGGGGCTATCACAGATACGCAGTATTTT | CASKKGAITDTQYF
TRBJ1-2 | TRBV3-1/TRBV3-2 | TRBD1 | once | 14 | TGTGCCAGCAGCCTGGGACAGGGGGCAAATGGCTACACCTTC | CASSLGQGANGYTF
TRBJ1-1 | TRBV25-1 | TRBD1 | . | 15 | TGTGCCAGCAGTCCCCCCAGGGGGCTGGGCACTGAAGCTTTCTTT | CASSPPRGLGTEAFF
TRBJ2-2 | TRBV9 | . | . | 15 | TGTGCCAGCAGCGTATTACAGGGCAACACCGGGGAGCTGTTTTTT | CASSVLQGNTGELFF
TRBJ2-5 | TRBV18 | TRBD2 | . | 17 | TGTGCCAGCTCACCACCGGGGATAGCGGGGTCCCAAGAGACCCAGTACTTC | CASSPPGIAGSQETQYF
TRBJ1-2 | TRBV9 | . | . | 12 | TGTGCCAGCAGCGTAAACAGGGATGGCTACACCTTC | CASSVNRDGYTF
TRBJ2-1 | TRBV28 | TRBD2 | few | 18 | TGTGCCAGCAGTTTATTTCCTCCATTAGCGGGGGGGTACAATGAGCAGTTCTTC | CASSLFPPLAGGYNEQFF
TRBJ2-7 | TRBV7-2 | TRBD1 | . | 14 | TGTGCCAGCAGTCAGACAGGGGGGGGCTACGAGCAGTACTTC | CASSQTGGGYEQYF
TRBJ1-4 | TRBV6-5 | . | . | 15 | TGTGCCAGCAGTACCCGGACGGGGAAAGGAGAAAAACTGTTTTTT | CASSTRTGKGEKLFF
TRBJ2-7 | TRBV7-2 | TRBD2 | . | 16 | TGTGCCAGCAGCCCACCGGGACTAGCGGGAAGTTACCGCGGGTACTTC | CASSPPGLAGSYRGYF
TRBJ1-1 | TRBV30 | . | . | 11 | TGTGCCTGGGGCCTCGGGTTTTTGGCTTTCTTT | CAWGLGFLAFF
TRBJ2-7 | TRBV15 | . | . | 15 | TGTGCCACCAGCAGAATAACAGGGCTCTCCTACGAGCAGTACTTC | CATSRITGLSYEQYF
TRBJ1-6 | TRBV6-5 | . | few | 14 | TGTGCCAGCAGGGAGAATTCAGGGGTTTCACCCCTCCACTTT | CASRENSGVSPLHF